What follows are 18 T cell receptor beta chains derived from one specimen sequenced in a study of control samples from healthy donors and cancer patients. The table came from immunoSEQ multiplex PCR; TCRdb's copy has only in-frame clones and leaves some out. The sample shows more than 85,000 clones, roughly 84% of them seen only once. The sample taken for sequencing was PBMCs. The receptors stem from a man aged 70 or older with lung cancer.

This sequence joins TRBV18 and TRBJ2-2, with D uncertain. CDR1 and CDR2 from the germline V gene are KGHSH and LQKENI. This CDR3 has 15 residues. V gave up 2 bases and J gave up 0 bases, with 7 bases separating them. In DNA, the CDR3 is TGTGCCAGCTCACCAGGGAAAACGAACACCGGGGAGCTGTTTTTT. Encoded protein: CASSPGKTNTGELFF.

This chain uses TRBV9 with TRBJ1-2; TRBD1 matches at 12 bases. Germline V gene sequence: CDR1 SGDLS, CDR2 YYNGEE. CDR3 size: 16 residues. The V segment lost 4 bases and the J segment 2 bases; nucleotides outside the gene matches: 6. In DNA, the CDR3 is TGTGCCAGCAGCCCGACAGGGACAGGGGGCAACTATGGCTACACCTTC. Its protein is CASSPTGTGGNYGYTF.

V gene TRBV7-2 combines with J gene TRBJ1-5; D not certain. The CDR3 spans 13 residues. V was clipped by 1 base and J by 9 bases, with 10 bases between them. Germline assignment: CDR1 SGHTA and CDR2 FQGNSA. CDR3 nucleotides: TGTGCCAGCAGCTTAGACAAGGCGAGGCCCCAGCATTTT. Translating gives CASSLDKARPQHF. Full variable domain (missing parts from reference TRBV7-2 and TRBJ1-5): GAGVSQSPSNKVTEKGKDVELRCDPISGHTALYWYRQSLGQGLEFLIYFQGNSAPDKSGLPSDRFSAERTGGSVSTLTIQRTQQEDSAVYLCASSLDKARPQHFGDGTRLSIL.

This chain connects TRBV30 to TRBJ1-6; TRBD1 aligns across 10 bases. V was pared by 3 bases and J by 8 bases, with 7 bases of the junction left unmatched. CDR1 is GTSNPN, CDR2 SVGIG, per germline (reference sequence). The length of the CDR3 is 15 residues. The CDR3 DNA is TGTGCCTGGAGGACCAGGGACAGGGGTTATTCACCCCTCCACTTT. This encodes CAWRTRDRGYSPLHF.

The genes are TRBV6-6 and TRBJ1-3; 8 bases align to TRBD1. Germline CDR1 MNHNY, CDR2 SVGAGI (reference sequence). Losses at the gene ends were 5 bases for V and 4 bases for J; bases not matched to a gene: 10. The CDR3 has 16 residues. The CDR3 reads CASSQYDRGYGNTIYF. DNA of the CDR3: TGTGCCAGCAGTCAATATGACAGGGGCTACGGAAACACCATATATTTT.

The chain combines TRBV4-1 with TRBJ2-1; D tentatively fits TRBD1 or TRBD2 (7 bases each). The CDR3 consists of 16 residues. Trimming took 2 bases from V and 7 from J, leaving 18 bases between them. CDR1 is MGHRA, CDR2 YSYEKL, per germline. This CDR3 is CASSQPGGAVGNEQFF. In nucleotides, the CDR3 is TGCGCCAGCAGCCAACCAGGGGGGGCAGTAGGGAATGAGCAGTTCTTC.

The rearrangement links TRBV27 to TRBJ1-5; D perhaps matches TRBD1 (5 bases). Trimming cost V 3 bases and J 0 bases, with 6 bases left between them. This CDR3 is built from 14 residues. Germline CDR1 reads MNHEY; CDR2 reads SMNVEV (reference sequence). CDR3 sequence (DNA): TGTGCCAGCAGTTTCAGGGTTAGCAATCAGCCCCAGCATTTT. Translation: CASSFRVSNQPQHF.

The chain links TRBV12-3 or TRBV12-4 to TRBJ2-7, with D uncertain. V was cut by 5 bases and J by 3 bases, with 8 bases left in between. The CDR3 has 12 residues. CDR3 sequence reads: CASSPGGYEQYF. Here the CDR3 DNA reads TGTGCCAGCAGTCCCGGTGGCTACGAGCAGTACTTC.

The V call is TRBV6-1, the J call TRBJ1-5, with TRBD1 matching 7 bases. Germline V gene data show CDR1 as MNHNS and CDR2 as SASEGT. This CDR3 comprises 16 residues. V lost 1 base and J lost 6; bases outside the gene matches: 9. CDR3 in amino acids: CASSEEGRGGIQPQHF. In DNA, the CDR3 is TGTGCCAGCAGTGAAGAAGGCAGGGGGGGGATTCAGCCCCAGCATTTT.

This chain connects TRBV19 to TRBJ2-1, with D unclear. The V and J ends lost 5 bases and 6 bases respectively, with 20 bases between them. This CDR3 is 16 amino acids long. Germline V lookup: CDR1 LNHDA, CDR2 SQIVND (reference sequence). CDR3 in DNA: TGTGCCAGTAGTGCCCTACTCCTCCCGGGCCGCAATGAGCAGTTCTTC. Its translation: CASSALLLPGRNEQFF.

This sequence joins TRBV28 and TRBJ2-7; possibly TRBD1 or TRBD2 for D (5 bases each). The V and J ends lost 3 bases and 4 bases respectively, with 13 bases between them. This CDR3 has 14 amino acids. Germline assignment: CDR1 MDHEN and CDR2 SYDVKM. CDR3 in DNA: TGTGCCAGCAGTTTGCGGGCAGGGATATACGAGCAGTACTTC. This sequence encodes CASSLRAGIYEQYF. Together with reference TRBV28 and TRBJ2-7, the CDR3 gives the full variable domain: DVKVTQSSRYLVKRTGEKVFLECVQDMDHENMFWYRQDPGLGLRLIYFSYDVKMKEKGDIPEGYSVSREKKERFSLILESASTNQTSMYLCASSLRAGIYEQYFGPGTRLTVT.

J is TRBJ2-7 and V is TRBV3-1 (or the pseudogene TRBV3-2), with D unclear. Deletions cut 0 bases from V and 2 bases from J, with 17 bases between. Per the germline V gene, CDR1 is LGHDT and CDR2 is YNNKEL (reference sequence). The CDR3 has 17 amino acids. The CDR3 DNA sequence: TGTGCCAGCAGCCAAGAATTTGTCGCAGGATACACCTACGAGCAGTACTTC. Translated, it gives CASSQEFVAGYTYEQYF.

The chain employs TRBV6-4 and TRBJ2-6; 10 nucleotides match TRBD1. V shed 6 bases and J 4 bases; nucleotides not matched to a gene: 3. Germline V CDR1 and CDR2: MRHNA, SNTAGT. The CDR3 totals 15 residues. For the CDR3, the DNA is TGTGCCAGCAGCGACAGGGGGCCCGGGGCCAACGTCCTGACTTTC. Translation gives CASSDRGPGANVLTF.

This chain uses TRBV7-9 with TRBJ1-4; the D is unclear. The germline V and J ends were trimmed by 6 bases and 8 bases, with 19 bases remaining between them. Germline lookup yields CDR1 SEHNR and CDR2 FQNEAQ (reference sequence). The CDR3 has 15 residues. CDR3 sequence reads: CASSPRLPPFEKLFF. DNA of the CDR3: TGTGCCAGCAGTCCTAGACTCCCCCCCTTCGAAAAACTGTTTTTT. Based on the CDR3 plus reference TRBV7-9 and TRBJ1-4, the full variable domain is DTGVSQNPRHKITKRGQNVTFRCDPISEHNRLYWYRQTLGQGPEFLTYFQNEAQLEKSRLLSDRFSAERPKGSFSTLEIQRTEQGDSAMYLCASSPRLPPFEKLFFGSGTQLSVL.

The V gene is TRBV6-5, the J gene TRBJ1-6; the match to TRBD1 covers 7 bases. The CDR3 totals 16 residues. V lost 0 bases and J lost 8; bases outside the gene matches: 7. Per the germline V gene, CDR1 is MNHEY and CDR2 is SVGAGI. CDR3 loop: CASSYSNRQGYSPLHF. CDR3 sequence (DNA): TGTGCCAGCAGTTACTCGAATAGACAGGGTTATTCACCCCTCCACTTT.

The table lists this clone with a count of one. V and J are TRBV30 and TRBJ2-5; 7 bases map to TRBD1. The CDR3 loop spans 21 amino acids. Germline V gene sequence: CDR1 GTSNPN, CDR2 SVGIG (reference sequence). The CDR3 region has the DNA TGTGAGGCCCCCCTGGAGTGTACGGGTAGACAATCAGACAGGGTAGCAGAGACCCAGTACTTC. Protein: CEAPLECTGRQSDRVAETQYF.

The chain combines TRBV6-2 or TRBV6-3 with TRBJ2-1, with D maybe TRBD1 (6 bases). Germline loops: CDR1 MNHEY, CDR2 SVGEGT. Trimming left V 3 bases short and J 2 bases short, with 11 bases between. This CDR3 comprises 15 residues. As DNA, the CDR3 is TGTGCCAGCAGTTATGCCGGGACAACCTACAATGAGCAGTTCTTC. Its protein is CASSYAGTTYNEQFF.

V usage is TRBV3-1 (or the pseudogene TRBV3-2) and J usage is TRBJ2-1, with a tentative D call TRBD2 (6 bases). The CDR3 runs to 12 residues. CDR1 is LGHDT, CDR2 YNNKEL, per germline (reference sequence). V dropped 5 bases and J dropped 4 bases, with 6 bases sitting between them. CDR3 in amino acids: CASSGGYNEQFF. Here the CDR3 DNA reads TGTGCCAGCAGCGGGGGGTACAATGAGCAGTTCTTC.